These 20 T cell receptor beta chains were all obtained from the same sample, sequenced in a study of T cell responses to AZD1222 COVID-19 vaccine (dated by TCRdb to the early 2020s). What this sample's time point label stands for: about 28 days (+/-7) after the second vaccine dose. Preparation of the library involved the immunoSEQ multiplex PCR assay. Sourced from immuneACCESS, this table was stored by TCRdb with only in-frame sequences that have V and J called. A share of the clones is absent; for the studies checked, an unresolved V gene accounts for under half, and the remainder has no known explanation. This sample has around 110,000 clones in its table, and roughly 93% of those were observed once. The ten largest clones capture around 1.5% of the sample. The sequences come from peripheral blood, collected 28 days after the second AZD1222 dose. The receptors derive from an adult who received the AZD1222 COVID-19 vaccine.

The V and J genes are TRBV15 and TRBJ2-7; a weak D match, TRBD1 (6 bases). The germline gives CDR1 LNHNV, CDR2 YYDKDF (reference sequence). CDR3 length: 17 amino acids. Between the trimmed V and J ends, which lost 6 bases and 2 bases, there was a span of 23 bases. The CDR3 nucleotides are TGTGCCACCAGTATCTCCGGGACACTAACACAGGCCTACGAGCAGTACTTC. Translation: CATSISGTLTQAYEQYF.

The count of this clone is one. The rearrangement uses TRBV7-8 and TRBJ1-6; D not resolved. Germline V gene data show CDR1 as SGHVS and CDR2 as FQNEAQ. The ends were cut back, 5 bases at V and 0 bases at J, with 5 bases in the middle. This CDR3 comprises 14 residues. This chain's CDR3 is CASSSGSYNSPLHF. The CDR3, as DNA: TGTGCCAGCAGCAGTGGCTCCTATAATTCACCCCTCCACTTT. Variable domain in full (rest from reference TRBV7-8 and TRBJ1-6): GAGVSQSPRYKVAKRGQDVALRCDPISGHVSLFWYQQALGQGPEFLTYFQNEAQLDKSGLPSDRFFAERPEGSVSTLKIQRTQQEDSAVYLCASSSGSYNSPLHFGNGTRLTVT.

The V gene is TRBV28, the J gene TRBJ1-5; D possibly corresponds to TRBD1 (5 bases). The CDR3 extends over 15 amino acids. Germline CDR1 MDHEN, CDR2 SYDVKM. V lost 7 bases and J lost 5, with 18 bases in between. This CDR3 is CASTEPQGRYQPQHF. Here the CDR3 DNA reads TGTGCCAGCACTGAACCGCAGGGAAGGTATCAGCCCCAGCATTTT.

For this clone: The CDR3 ends on some other residue instead of the conserved phenylalanine or tryptophan, so this is likely a read error. The DNA is omitted, as the CDR3 cannot be located on it reliably, and the CDR3 follows TCRdb's listing. The CDR3 is CASSKLRS. The J gene is TRBJ2-7, the V gene TRBV5-4; TRBD2, the D gene given by the table, was not confirmed from the DNA. The CDR3 spans 8 amino acids, including both terminal residues. Looked up from germline, CDR1 is SGHNT and CDR2 is YYREEE (reference sequence).

The chain employs TRBV13 and TRBJ1-1; tentative D call: TRBD1 (6 bases). The V gene lost 6 bases and the J gene lost 2 bases, with 13 bases spanning the gap. The CDR3 contains 14 residues. Germline values: CDR1 PRHDT, CDR2 FYEKMQ (reference sequence). The DNA for the CDR3 is TGTGCCAGCAGACTCAGGGGTAGCAACACTGAAGCTTTCTTT. Encoded protein: CASRLRGSNTEAFF.

V gene TRBV6-2 or TRBV6-3 combines with J gene TRBJ1-2; TRBD1 might be the D (5 bases). V was clipped by 6 bases and J by 0 bases, with 17 bases between them. Per germline, CDR1 MNHEY and CDR2 SVGEGT. CDR3 size: 16 residues. As DNA, the CDR3 is TGTGCCAGCAGCCCTTCCACCGGGACGTCTAACTATGGCTACACCTTC. Its protein is CASSPSTGTSNYGYTF.

This clone was recorded only once. The chain carries TRBV16 and TRBJ2-1, with D perhaps TRBD2 (5 bases). This CDR3 is 12 amino acids long. From germline, CDR1 is KGHSY and CDR2 FQNENV. The germline V and J ends were trimmed by 4 bases and 8 bases, with 9 bases remaining between them. The CDR3 reads CASSLGADEQFF. In nucleotides, the CDR3 is TGTGCCAGCAGCCTGGGAGCGGATGAGCAGTTCTTC.

This clone was found once. This chain connects TRBV11-2 to TRBJ2-2; D gene unclear. Germline CDR1 is SGHAT and CDR2 is FQNNGV. CDR3 length equals 14 residues. V was cut by 3 bases and J by 2 bases, with 7 bases left in between. The CDR3 region is CASSLDLNTGELFF. The CDR3 coding sequence is TGTGCCAGCAGCTTGGACCTTAACACCGGGGAGCTGTTTTTT.

The chain joins TRBV6-5 to TRBJ1-1, with unresolved D. Germline V lookup: CDR1 MNHEY, CDR2 SVGAGI. V lost 2 bases to trimming and J lost 1 base, with 11 bases between them. This CDR3 contains 15 residues. Here the CDR3 DNA reads TGTGCCAGCAGTTACGGCGGAGGAGGGAACACTGAAGCTTTCTTT. Residues: CASSYGGGGNTEAFF.

The genes are TRBV28 and TRBJ2-7, with a possible D match to TRBD1 (6 bases). V was pared by 8 bases and J by 12 bases, with 23 bases between. CDR1 and CDR2 from the germline V gene are MDHEN and SYDVKM. The CDR3 contains 13 residues. The CDR3 bases are TGTGCCAGCGGAACAGGGAGTATGAGTGTGTGGTACTTC. Translated: CASGTGSMSVWYF.

V gene TRBV7-6 combines with J gene TRBJ1-6; a possible D gene is TRBD1 (5 bases). V was shortened by 2 bases and J by 6 bases, with 11 bases between the two germline ends. The CDR3 is 15 residues long. Germline-derived CDR1 and CDR2 are SGHVS and FNYEAQ. The CDR3 bases are TGTGCCAGCAGCTTATCCCAGGGAGGTAATTCACCCCTCCACTTT. It specifies CASSLSQGGNSPLHF.

To note about this clone: Different DNA sequences within this sample yield the same CDR3. The chain recombines TRBV2 with TRBJ2-1; TRBD2 matches at 9 bases. CDR3 size: 15 residues. CDR1 SNHLY and CDR2 FYNNEI come from the germline V gene. V trimming: 1 base; J trimming: 4 bases; junction bases outside the gene matches: 2. This CDR3 reads CASSEGLAGYNEQFF. CDR3 nucleotide sequence: TGTGCCAGCAGTGAAGGGCTAGCGGGATACAATGAGCAGTTCTTC.

V and J are TRBV2 and TRBJ1-6; D may be TRBD1 (6 bases). Trimming left V 6 bases short and J 14 bases short, with 14 bases between. Germline V gene lookup returns CDR1 SNHLY and CDR2 FYNNEI. The CDR3 has 12 residues. CDR3 bases: TGTGCCAGCAGGGACAGTAACGCGGCCCTCCACTTT. Amino acid sequence: CASRDSNAALHF.

This CDR3 reads CASSQVKGQGITYEQYF. Written as DNA, the CDR3 is TGTGCCAGCAGCCAGGTAAAAGGACAGGGGATCACCTACGAGCAGTACTTC. This chain connects TRBV4-2 to TRBJ2-7; 9 bases agree with TRBD1. Germline CDR1 reads LGHNA; CDR2 reads YNFKEQ. V lost 3 bases, J lost 2 bases, and 11 bases stayed unmatched. The CDR3 totals 17 residues.

The chain links TRBV18 to TRBJ2-2; a possible D gene is TRBD1 (6 bases). The CDR3 sequence is 13 residues long. Germline assignment: CDR1 KGHSH and CDR2 LQKENI. Trimming shortened V by 4 bases and J by 5 bases, and 8 bases separated the two germline ends. The CDR3 reads CASSRTVTGELFF. DNA for the CDR3: TGTGCCAGCTCACGGACAGTAACCGGGGAGCTGTTTTTT.

The chain employs TRBV28 and TRBJ1-5, with unresolved D. The length of the CDR3 is 12 residues. Germline CDR1 is MDHEN and CDR2 is SYDVKM. V was pared by 2 bases and J by 7 bases, with 6 bases between. This chain's CDR3 is CASSLDRQPQHF. The CDR3 DNA reads TGTGCCAGCAGTTTAGATCGGCAGCCCCAGCATTTT.

The CDR3 DNA sequence: TGTGCCAGCAGCCAAGCGCGGGACTCCCTTCGTTGGAAAAACATTCAGTACTTC. Its translation is CASSQARDSLRWKNIQYF. V usage is TRBV3-1 (or the pseudogene TRBV3-2) and J usage is TRBJ2-4; TRBD2 is a possible D gene (6 bases). This CDR3 contains 18 residues. V gave up 1 base and J gave up 4 bases, with 20 bases separating them. The germline V gene encodes CDR1 LGHDT and CDR2 YNNKEL (reference sequence).

The chain employs TRBV18 and TRBJ1-1; perhaps TRBD1 as D (6 bases). This CDR3 is 16 amino acids long. Germline-derived CDR1 and CDR2 are KGHSH and LQKENI. V gave up 3 bases and J gave up 0 bases, with 14 bases separating them. CDR3 protein: CASSPSGAALNTEAFF. The CDR3 nucleotides are TGTGCCAGCTCACCGTCGGGGGCGGCGCTGAACACTGAAGCTTTCTTT.

The V gene is TRBV9, the J gene TRBJ2-5; no clear D gene. Deletions cut 0 bases from V and 1 base from J, with 7 bases between. Germline lookup yields CDR1 SGDLS and CDR2 YYNGEE. This CDR3 is 14 amino acids long. CDR3 nucleotides: TGTGCCAGCAGCGTAGGAGTATCCCAAGAGACCCAGTACTTC. This encodes CASSVGVSQETQYF.

This clone was detected once. The J gene is TRBJ2-7, the V gene TRBV7-9; TRBD2 matches at 12 bases. Germline values: CDR1 SEHNR, CDR2 FQNEAQ (reference sequence). The trim removed 5 bases at V and 6 bases at J, leaving 8 bases unmatched. There are 15 residues in the CDR3. CDR3 loop: CASSRDGLAGREQYF. DNA of the CDR3: TGTGCCAGCAGCCGGGACGGACTAGCGGGACGCGAGCAGTACTTC.